This T cell receptor (beta chain) was captured by sequencing in a study of blood T cells in healthy people across ages. Study conclusions and caveats: The unsorted PBMCs prevented any conclusive comparison of naive versus antigen-experienced cells.

The study drew donors from healthy Caucasian individuals in Russia aged about 6 to 95. Only a few counts were recorded for this clonotype. Its target is unknown. For the second PCR, which ran for about 6 to 11 cycles, a sample-barcoded 5' primer and a J-beta primer mix were used. Paired-end reads containing CDR3 totaled no fewer than 2.5 million for each sample. TCRdb passed the 5' RACE reads through MiXCR, listing each CDR3 protein once. This table holds around 1.5 million distinct CDR3 sequences, roughly 30% found once. The length of the CDR3 is 12 residues. Germline V CDR1 and CDR2: DFQATT, SNEGSKA (reference sequence).

The V call is TRBV20-1, the J call TRBJ2-5; 10 bases line up with TRBD1. The J call is in doubt because the DNA end fits TRBJ2-7 better. Sequences were obtained from blood. This clonotype was obtained from a woman aged 25 to 39 in good health. The CDR3 bases are TGCAGTGCCAGGGACAGGGGTACCGAGCAGTACTTC. This translates into CSARDRGTEQYF.